The present TCR beta chain was sequenced within a study of T cells in Graves' hyperthyroidism and ophthalmopathy. The study's findings and limits: Prediction of ophthalmopathy progression came a median around 6 months pre-onset. Blood held most thyroid clonotypes expanded above 0.001 frequency.

A NOSPECS grade of at least 4, a Clinical Activity Score of at least 3 and duration under 3 months were recorded in ophthalmopathy patients. Pregnant or lactating patients were excluded, as were those with uncontrolled infection or other autoimmune disease. What was amplified from RNA transcripts were TCR beta CDR3 regions. The primer set for the first-round RT-PCR of the TCR CDR3 was HTBI. A single record per CDR3 protein comes from TCRdb applying MiXCR to the multiplex PCR reads. Of hundreds of thousands of distinct CDR3 sequences in the sample, around 15% are singletons; the top ten hold around 12%. The germline gives CDR1 MDHEN, CDR2 SYDVKM. V dropped 5 bases and J dropped 0 bases, with 8 bases sitting between them. The CDR3 totals 15 residues. A note on this clonotype: Its target is unknown.

The gene calls are TRBV28 and TRBJ2-6, with D perhaps matching TRBD1 (6 bases). The clonotype comes from a woman aged 50 to 60 with Graves' ophthalmopathy. Sequenced input: blood. The CDR3 bases are TGTGCCAGCAGTATACAGGGCTCTGGGGCCAACGTCCTGACTTTC. The encoded protein is CASSIQGSGANVLTF.